This TCR beta chain was captured in a study of OX40 agonist ivuxolimab in advanced cancers. Turning to this clone: The antigen remains unidentified.

Study results and caveats: Among the lowest levels of clonal expansion were found in partial responders at 0.1-3.0 mg/kg. More expanded clones were found, on average, in CD8+ than in CD4+ T cells. At doses 0.1 to 3.0 mg/kg, CD4+ and CD8+ clones expanded.

Per germline, CDR1 SGHTA and CDR2 FQGNSA. The CDR3 contains 14 residues. Trimming at V came to 5 bases and at J to 2 bases, leaving 4 bases not matched to a gene. Blood was sampled at baseline, cycle 4 day 1, and cycle 7 day 1. Using immunoSEQ multiplex PCR, the repertoire was profiled, and TCRdb retains in-frame clones only, with some absent. The sample gives 75,000 to 90,000 clones, 80% to 95% of which show up once; 1.1% is in the top ten. The sample in question was CD4+ or CD8+ T cells sorted from blood, obtained in a trial of the OX40 agonist ivuxolimab. The V call is TRBV7-2, the J call TRBJ2-7, with TRBD1 identical over 9 bases. The origin of this receptor is an adult with an advanced solid tumor such as melanoma, head and neck, liver or kidney cancer. The CDR3: CASSPGTGPYEQYF. The CDR3 nucleotides are TGTGCCAGCAGCCCCGGGACAGGGCCCTACGAGCAGTACTTC.